These T cell receptor beta chains were read from a single sample in a study of cytomegalovirus exposure and HLA in healthy donors. The data were produced by immunoSEQ multiplex PCR, yet TCRdb's version contains in-frame clones alone and is incomplete. The repertoire holds a few hundred thousand clones, with nearly 80% as singletons. The source material was PBMCs. These receptors were taken from a man between 18 and 29 years old in good health and CMV-seronegative. The CDR3 runs from the conserved cysteine through the conserved F or W. The D gene is left open where the match is weak. The size entry is marked missing in some rows and otherwise reads once, few, many or a size class.

clone size	CDR3 length	V gene	J gene	D gene	CDR3 protein	CDR3 DNA
.	14	TRBV5-1	TRBJ2-7	.	CASSLIRIINEQYF	TGCGCCAGCAGCTTAATCAGAATAATCAACGAGCAGTACTTC
once	15	TRBV4-3	TRBJ2-2	.	CASSQERLYLGELFF	TGCGCCAGCAGCCAAGAGAGGCTGTACCTCGGGGAGCTGTTTTTT
.	13	TRBV7-9	TRBJ1-1	TRBD1	CASSITGDTEAFF	TGTGCCAGCAGCATCACAGGGGACACTGAAGCTTTCTTT
.	16	TRBV11-3	TRBJ2-5	TRBD2	CASSLQRGAREETQYF	TGTGCCAGCAGCTTACAGCGGGGGGCCAGGGAAGAGACCCAGTACTTC
few	15	TRBV5-6	TRBJ2-7	.	CASSLGTTGSYEQYF	TGTGCCAGCAGCTTGGGGACAACTGGCTCCTACGAGCAGTACTTC
.	14	TRBV5-8	TRBJ2-5	.	CASSLSAGRETQYF	TGTGCCAGCAGCTTGTCGGCAGGAAGGGAGACCCAGTACTTC
few	12	TRBV18	TRBJ2-3	.	CASSGDRDTQYF	TGTGCCAGCTCAGGCGACAGGGATACGCAGTATTTT
.	15	TRBV7-3	TRBJ2-7	TRBD1	CASSEQGAGSYEQYF	TGTGCCAGCAGCGAACAGGGGGCTGGCTCCTACGAGCAGTACTTC
.	13	TRBV6-5	TRBJ2-1	.	CASSYGTDRQQFF	TGTGCCAGCAGTTACGGTACGGACAGACAGCAGTTCTTC
.	15	TRBV6-5	TRBJ1-2	TRBD1	CASSPRTGWDIGYTF	TGTGCCAGCAGCCCAAGGACAGGGTGGGATATTGGCTACACCTTC
.	13	TRBV7-9	TRBJ1-2	.	CASSLGGMLGYTF	TGTGCCAGCAGCTTGGGAGGGATGTTAGGCTACACCTTC
few	15	TRBV5-1	TRBJ2-5	TRBD1	CASSPFGQGGETQYF	TGCGCCAGCAGCCCCTTCGGACAGGGGGGTGAGACCCAGTACTTC
.	14	TRBV25-1	TRBJ1-2	TRBD1	CASRKGTGGSGYTF	TGTGCCAGCCGCAAGGGGACAGGGGGCAGTGGCTACACCTTC
.	16	TRBV28	TRBJ1-6	.	CASRVTGGNYNSPLHF	TGTGCCAGCAGGGTGACAGGCGGAAACTATAATTCACCCCTCCACTTT
few	14	TRBV9	TRBJ2-5	.	CASSSRARQETQYF	TGTGCCAGCAGCTCGCGGGCTCGCCAAGAGACCCAGTACTTC
.	14	TRBV27	TRBJ2-7	TRBD1	CASSQTGNHYEQYF	TGTGCCAGCAGCCAGACAGGGAACCACTACGAGCAGTACTTC
.	13	TRBV5-1	TRBJ1-6	.	CASSLRADSPLHF	TGCGCCAGCAGCTTACGCGCGGATTCACCCCTCCACTTT
.	14	TRBV27	TRBJ1-1	.	CASSFSPLNTEAFF	TGTGCCAGCAGTTTTTCTCCTCTTAACACTGAAGCTTTCTTT